This T cell receptor (beta chain) was sequenced for a study of T-cell memory formation after mild COVID-19. Notes on the study in general: Clones shrinking between day 15 and 85 showed a balanced CD4/CD8 split, and those that grew later tilted toward CD4+. Several responding clones turned up in pre-infection memory, indicating that cross-reactive memory may have taken part.

In TCRdb, the 5' RACE reads were re-called with MiXCR into one record per CDR3 protein. The sample includes under 300,000 distinct CDR3 sequences, less than 9.5% of them seen just once. This clonotype was detected only a few times. The antigen is unknown. The TCR comes from a man aged 18 to 29 who had mild COVID-19 (a few samples of this study predate the infection). Cell type and time point are not known. Sequenced material: PBMCs or a T cell subset sorted from them (not recorded which).

The DNA of the CDR3 is TGTGCCAGCAGTTTGGGGGAGTGGGGTGGCGGCTACACCTTC. Amino acid sequence: CASSLGEWGGGYTF. The J gene is TRBJ1-2, the V gene TRBV12-3 or TRBV12-4, with TRBD1 as a possible D gene (5 bases). Trimming pared 3 bases from V and 8 bases from J, leaving 16 bases between. The CDR3 has 14 amino acids.